The clone carrying this TCR beta chain has only one observation. Its antigen is unknown. This table comes from immunoSEQ multiplex PCR, and its TCRdb copy is limited to in-frame clones, with some not included. The sample carries more than 100,000 clones, 80% to 90% recorded once. The sample originates from a study of T cell responses to AZD1222 COVID-19 vaccine. Study results and limitations: Spike-specific TCR breadth and depth grew following two AZD1222 doses. CD4 TCRs linked to vaccination spanned spike, dominating at 160-218 and 743-854.

V lost 4 bases and J 7 bases, leaving 16 bases between the germline ends. Germline V gene data show CDR1 as SEHNR and CDR2 as FQNEAQ (reference sequence). CDR3 size: 14 residues. The sample here was peripheral blood, taken on day 0 of AZD1222 vaccination. The chain recombines TRBV7-9 with TRBJ1-1, with D unresolved. The sequence derives from an adult in good health. This CDR3 reads CASSSRVSRGEAFF. DNA for the CDR3: TGTGCCAGCAGCTCAAGGGTCTCTCGGGGTGAAGCTTTCTTT.